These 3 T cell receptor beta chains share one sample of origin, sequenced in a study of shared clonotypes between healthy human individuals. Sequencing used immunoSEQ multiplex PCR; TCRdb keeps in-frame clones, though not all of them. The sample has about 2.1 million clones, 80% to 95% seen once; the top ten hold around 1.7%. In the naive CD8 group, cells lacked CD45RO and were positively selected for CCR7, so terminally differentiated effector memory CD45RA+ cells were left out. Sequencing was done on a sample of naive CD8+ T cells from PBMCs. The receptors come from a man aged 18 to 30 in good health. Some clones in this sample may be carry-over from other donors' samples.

The CDR3 nucleotides read TGTGCCAGCAGGCCGGGACGCAGCTACGAGCAGTACTTC. The encoded protein is CASRPGRSYEQYF. This sequence joins TRBV14 and TRBJ2-7; D possibly matches TRBD1 or TRBD2 (5 bases each). The germline V gene has CDR1 SGHDN and CDR2 FVKESK. This CDR3 has 13 residues. V lost 6 bases and J 3 bases, leaving 12 bases between the germline ends.

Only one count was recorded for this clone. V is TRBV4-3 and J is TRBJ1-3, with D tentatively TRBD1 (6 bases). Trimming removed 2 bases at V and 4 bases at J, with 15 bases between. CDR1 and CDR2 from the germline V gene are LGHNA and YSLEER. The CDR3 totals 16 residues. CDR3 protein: CASSQTTLRGGNTIYF. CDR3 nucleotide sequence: TGCGCCAGCAGCCAAACTACCCTTAGGGGGGGAAACACCATATATTTT.

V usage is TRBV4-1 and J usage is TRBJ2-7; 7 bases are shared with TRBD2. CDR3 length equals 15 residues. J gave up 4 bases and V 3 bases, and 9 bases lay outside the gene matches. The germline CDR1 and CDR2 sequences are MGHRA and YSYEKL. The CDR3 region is CASSQPPGGSYEQYF. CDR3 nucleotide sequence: TGCGCCAGCAGCCAGCCCCCGGGAGGCTCTTACGAGCAGTACTTC.